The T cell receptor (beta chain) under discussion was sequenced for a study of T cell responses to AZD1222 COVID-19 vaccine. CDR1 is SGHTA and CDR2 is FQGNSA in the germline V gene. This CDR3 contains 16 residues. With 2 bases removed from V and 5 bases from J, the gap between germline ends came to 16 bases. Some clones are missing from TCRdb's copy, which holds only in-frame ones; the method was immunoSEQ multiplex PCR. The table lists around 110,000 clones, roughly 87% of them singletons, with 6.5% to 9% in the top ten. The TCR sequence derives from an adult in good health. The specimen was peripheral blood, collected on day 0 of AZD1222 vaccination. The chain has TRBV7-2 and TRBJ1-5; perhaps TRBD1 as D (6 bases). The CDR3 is CASSLQGTNVHQPQHF. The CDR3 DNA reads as TGTGCCAGCAGCTTACAAGGGACAAACGTTCATCAGCCCCAGCATTTT.